Here is one T cell receptor (beta chain) with its context. What it binds is unknown. This sample was included in a study of graft-versus-host responses after intestinal transplantation. Study context: Each recipient received anti-thymocyte globulin induction, then tacrolimus and steroids for 2 to 3 years.

Profiling relied on immunoSEQ multiplex PCR, and the TCRdb table lists in-frame clones only, not all of them. The sample consists of about 99,000 clones, around 90% of them appearing once. The germline V gene encodes CDR1 SGHNT and CDR2 YENEEA. This CDR3 contains 17 residues. Findings and limits, study-wide: HvG clone declines early post-transplant were associated with peak circulating GvH levels. The authors found GvH clones in recipient marrow, some appearing first in ileum or blood.

The chain is built from TRBV11-3 and TRBJ2-5; 10 bases fit TRBD2. The DNA end lines up better with TRBJ2-7; the J call may be wrong. The source of this sequence is a human donor who was the organ donor for an intestinal transplant. The sample consisted of unstimulated CD8+ T cells sorted from spleen or lymph node cells, taken before transplant. In nucleotides, the CDR3 is TGTGCCAGCAGCCCAAACGCAACTAGCGGGGCCTCCTACGAGCAGTACTTC. Residues: CASSPNATSGASYEQYF.